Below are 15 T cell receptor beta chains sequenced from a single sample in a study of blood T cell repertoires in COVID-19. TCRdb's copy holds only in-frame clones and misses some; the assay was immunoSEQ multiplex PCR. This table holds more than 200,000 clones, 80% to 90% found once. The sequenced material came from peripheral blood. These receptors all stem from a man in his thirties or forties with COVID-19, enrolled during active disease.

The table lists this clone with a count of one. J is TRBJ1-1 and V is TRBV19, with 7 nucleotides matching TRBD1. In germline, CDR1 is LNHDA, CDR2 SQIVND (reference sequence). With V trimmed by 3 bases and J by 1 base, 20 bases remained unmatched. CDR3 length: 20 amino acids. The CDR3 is CASSMAPGQYRPGSNTEAFF. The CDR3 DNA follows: TGTGCCAGTAGTATGGCCCCGGGACAGTACCGACCAGGATCGAACACTGAAGCTTTCTTT.

DNA of the CDR3: TGTGCCAGCAGCCCAGGACTAGCGGGAGCTCGCCCGTATTTT. Protein: CASSPGLAGARPYF. The genes are TRBV11-2 and TRBJ2-3; 13 bases agree with TRBD2. V shed 5 bases, J shed 14 bases, and the junction held 10 bases outside the gene matches. The germline V gene has CDR1 SGHAT and CDR2 FQNNGV. CDR3 length: 14 residues.

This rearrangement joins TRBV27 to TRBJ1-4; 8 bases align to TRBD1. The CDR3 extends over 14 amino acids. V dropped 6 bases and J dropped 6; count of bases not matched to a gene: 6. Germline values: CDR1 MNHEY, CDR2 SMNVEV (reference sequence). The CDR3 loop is CASRPGTGHEKLFF. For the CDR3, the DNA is TGTGCCAGCAGACCCGGGACAGGCCATGAAAAACTGTTTTTT.

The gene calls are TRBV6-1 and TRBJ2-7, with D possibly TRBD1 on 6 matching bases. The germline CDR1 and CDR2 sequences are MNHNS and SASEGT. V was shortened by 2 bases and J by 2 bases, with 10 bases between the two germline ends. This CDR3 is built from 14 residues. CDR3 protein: CASSERDITYEQYF. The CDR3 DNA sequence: TGTGCCAGCAGTGAACGGGACATAACCTACGAGCAGTACTTC.

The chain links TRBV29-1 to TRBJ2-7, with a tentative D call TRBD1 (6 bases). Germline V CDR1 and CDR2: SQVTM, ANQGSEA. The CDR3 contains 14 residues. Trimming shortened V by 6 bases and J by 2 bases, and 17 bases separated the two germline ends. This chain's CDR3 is CSVKGGPMTYEQYF. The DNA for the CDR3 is TGCAGCGTGAAAGGGGGACCGATGACCTACGAGCAGTACTTC.

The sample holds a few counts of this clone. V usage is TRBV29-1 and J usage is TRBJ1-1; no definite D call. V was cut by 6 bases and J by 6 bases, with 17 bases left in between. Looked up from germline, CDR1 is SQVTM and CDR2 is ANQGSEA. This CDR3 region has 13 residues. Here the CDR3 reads CSVATTEYAEAFF. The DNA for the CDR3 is TGCAGCGTAGCAACAACAGAGTATGCTGAAGCTTTCTTT.

This chain's CDR3 is CASSVGVLAGAGELFF. In DNA, the CDR3 is TGTGCCAGCAGCGTAGGAGTACTAGCGGGAGCCGGGGAGCTGTTTTTT. The chain carries TRBV9 and TRBJ2-2; 11 nucleotides align to TRBD2. In germline, CDR1 is SGDLS, CDR2 YYNGEE. V trimming: 0 bases; J trimming: 6 bases; junction bases outside the gene matches: 4. The CDR3 totals 16 residues.

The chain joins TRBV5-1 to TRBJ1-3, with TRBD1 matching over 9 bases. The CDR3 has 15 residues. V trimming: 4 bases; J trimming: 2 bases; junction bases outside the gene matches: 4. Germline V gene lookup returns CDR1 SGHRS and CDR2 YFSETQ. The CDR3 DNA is TGCGCCAGCAGCCTACAGGGGGCTACTGGAAACACCATATATTTT. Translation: CASSLQGATGNTIYF.

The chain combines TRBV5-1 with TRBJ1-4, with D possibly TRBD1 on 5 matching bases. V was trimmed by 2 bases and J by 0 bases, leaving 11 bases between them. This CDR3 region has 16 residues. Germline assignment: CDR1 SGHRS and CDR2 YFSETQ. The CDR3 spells CASSLGHSATNEKLFF. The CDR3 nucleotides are TGCGCCAGCAGCTTAGGACACTCCGCAACTAATGAAAAACTGTTTTTT.

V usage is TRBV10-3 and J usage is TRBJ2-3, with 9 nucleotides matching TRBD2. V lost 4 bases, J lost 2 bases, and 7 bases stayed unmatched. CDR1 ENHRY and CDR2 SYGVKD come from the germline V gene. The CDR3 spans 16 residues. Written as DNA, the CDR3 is TGTGCCATCAGTGCGGTAGCGGGAGCTCTCACAGATACGCAGTATTTT. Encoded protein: CAISAVAGALTDTQYF.

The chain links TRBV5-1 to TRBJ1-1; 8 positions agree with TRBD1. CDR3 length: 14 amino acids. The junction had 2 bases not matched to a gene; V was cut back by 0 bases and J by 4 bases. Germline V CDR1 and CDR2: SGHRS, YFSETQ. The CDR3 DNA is TGCGCCAGCAGCTTGGGGGGACAGGTCACTGAAGCTTTCTTT. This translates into CASSLGGQVTEAFF.

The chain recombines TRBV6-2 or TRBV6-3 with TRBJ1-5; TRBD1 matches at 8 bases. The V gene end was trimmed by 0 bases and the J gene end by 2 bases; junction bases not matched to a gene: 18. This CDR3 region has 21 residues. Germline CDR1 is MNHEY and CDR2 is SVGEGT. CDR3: CASSYSIGYKTGASRNQPQHF. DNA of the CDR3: TGTGCCAGCAGTTACTCGATAGGGTATAAGACAGGGGCGAGTCGCAATCAGCCCCAGCATTTT.

DNA of the CDR3: TGTGCCAGCAGCGCGGGACAGGGGAACTATGGCTACACCTTC. This gives the protein CASSAGQGNYGYTF. V usage is TRBV7-2 and J usage is TRBJ1-2; 10 bases align to TRBD1. Germline V CDR1 and CDR2: SGHTA, FQGNSA. The CDR3 covers 14 residues. The trim removed 5 bases at V and 2 bases at J, leaving 2 bases unmatched.

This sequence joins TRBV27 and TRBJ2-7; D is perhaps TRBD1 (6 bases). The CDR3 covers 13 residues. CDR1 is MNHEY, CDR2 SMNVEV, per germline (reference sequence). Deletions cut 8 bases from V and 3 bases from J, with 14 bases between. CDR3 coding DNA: TGTGCCAGCCATGGACAGAAAAACTACGAGCAGTACTTC. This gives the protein CASHGQKNYEQYF.

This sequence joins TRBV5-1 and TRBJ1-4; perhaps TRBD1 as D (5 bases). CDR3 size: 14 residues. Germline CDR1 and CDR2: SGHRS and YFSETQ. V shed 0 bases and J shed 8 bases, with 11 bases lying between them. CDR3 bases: TGCGCCAGCAGCTTGGGGGACTCGGGGGAAAAACTGTTTTTT. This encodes CASSLGDSGEKLFF.